This T cell receptor (beta chain) is drawn from a study of follicular helper T cells after annual influenza vaccination. Study observations and caveats: Most later recoveries of Day 7 ICOS+CD38+ clones were ICOS-CD38- cTfh. Plasmablast frequency change correlated with clonality change in ICOS+CD38+ cTfh.

Sequencing of TCRB used Survey level resolution. This table comes from immunoSEQ multiplex PCR, and its TCRdb copy is limited to in-frame clones, with some not included. The sample lists around 4,200 clones, around 76% occurring once. The CDR3 loop spans 13 amino acids. The germline V gene has CDR1 SGDLS and CDR2 YYNGEE. The V and J ends lost 0 bases and 6 bases respectively, with 6 bases between them. Time point given: 2014-2015 season, 7 days after vaccination. Excluded were substance abuse, HIV/AIDS, active cancer, immunomodulatory drugs and active illness. On this clone itself: Its antigen is unknown.

This sample comprised CXCR5- memory CD4+ T cells sorted from blood, obtained 7 days after influenza vaccination. The rearrangement links TRBV9 to TRBJ2-2; D is undetermined. The sequence derives from an adult who received the influenza vaccine. The CDR3 is CASSVVPAGELFF. CDR3 in DNA: TGTGCCAGCAGCGTAGTCCCAGCCGGGGAGCTGTTTTTT.